These 8 T cell receptor beta chains originate from one sample sequenced in a study of OX40 agonist ivuxolimab in advanced cancers. The table came from immunoSEQ multiplex PCR; TCRdb's copy has only in-frame clones and leaves some out. The repertoire consists of around 19,000 clones, with around 84% occurring once and the leading ten covering roughly a fifth. The sample in question was CD4+ or CD8+ T cells sorted from blood, obtained in a trial of the OX40 agonist ivuxolimab. The receptors stem from an adult with an advanced solid tumor such as melanoma, head and neck, liver or kidney cancer.

The CDR3 region is CASSSGQGAYEQYF. The CDR3 nucleotides read TGTGCCAGCAGTTCTGGACAGGGGGCATACGAGCAGTACTTC. V usage is TRBV27 and J usage is TRBJ2-7; 11 nucleotides agree with TRBD1. Germline V gene data show CDR1 as MNHEY and CDR2 as SMNVEV (reference sequence). With V trimmed by 4 bases and J by 4 bases, 3 bases remained unmatched. The CDR3 is 14 residues long.

The V gene is TRBV7-2, the J gene TRBJ2-5, with TRBD2 identical over 7 bases. The CDR3 loop spans 15 amino acids. V lost 3 bases, J lost 5 bases, and 9 bases stayed unmatched. The germline CDR1 and CDR2 sequences are SGHTA and FQGNSA. The CDR3 nucleotides read TGTGCCAGCAGCTTGAATGGCGGGAGCCGGGAGACCCAGTACTTC. It encodes CASSLNGGSRETQYF. Full variable domain (missing parts from reference TRBV7-2 and TRBJ2-5): GAGVSQSPSNKVTEKGKDVELRCDPISGHTALYWYRQSLGQGLEFLIYFQGNSAPDKSGLPSDRFSAERTGGSVSTLTIQRTQQEDSAVYLCASSLNGGSRETQYFGPGTRLLVL.

The CDR3 nucleotides read TGTGCCAGCCGGACCGGGACAGGGGTGCCATACGAGCAGTACTTC. This gives the protein CASRTGTGVPYEQYF. The V call is TRBV19, the J call TRBJ2-7; 10 bases match TRBD1. Germline assignment: CDR1 LNHDA and CDR2 SQIVND (reference sequence). CDR3 length equals 15 residues. V shed 9 bases and J 4 bases; nucleotides not matched to a gene: 12.

The rearrangement uses TRBV19 and TRBJ2-2; no reliable D call. Looked up from germline, CDR1 is LNHDA and CDR2 is SQIVND (reference sequence). V lost 4 bases and J 6 bases, leaving 6 bases between the germline ends. The CDR3 loop spans 12 amino acids. CDR3 nucleotide sequence: TGTGCCAGTAGTAACAGCCCCGGGGAGCTGTTTTTT. Encoded protein: CASSNSPGELFF.

The rearrangement uses TRBV5-1 and TRBJ2-7; a weak D match, TRBD2 (6 bases). V lost 3 bases to trimming and J lost 7 bases, with 17 bases between them. The CDR3 runs to 14 residues. Germline CDR1 and CDR2: SGHRS and YFSETQ. CDR3 amino acids: CASSYAGAGLEQYF. CDR3 coding DNA: TGCGCCAGCAGCTATGCCGGTGCGGGGCTTGAGCAGTACTTC.

This chain links TRBV2 with TRBJ2-1; D is undetermined. Trimming left V 7 bases short and J 3 bases short, with 13 bases between. This CDR3 contains 14 residues. The germline V gene has CDR1 SNHLY and CDR2 FYNNEI. For the CDR3, the DNA is TGTGCCAGCAACCGCCAGGACCACTACAATGAGCAGTTCTTC. Translating gives CASNRQDHYNEQFF. The full variable domain, with the rest looked up from reference TRBV2 and TRBJ2-1, is EPEVTQTPSHQVTQMGQEVILRCVPISNHLYFYWYRQILGQKVEFLVSFYNNEISEKSEIFDDQFSVERPDGSNFTLKIRSTKLEDSAMYFCASNRQDHYNEQFFGPGTRLTVL.

J is TRBJ2-1 and V is TRBV10-1; TRBD2 matches at 8 bases. Germline V lookup: CDR1 WNHNN, CDR2 SYGVQD (reference sequence). The CDR3 is made up of 16 amino acids. Losses at the gene ends were 4 bases for V and 3 bases for J; bases not matched to a gene: 8. In nucleotides, the CDR3 is TGCGCCAGCAGTGTCGCCGGGACTAGTGGCTACAATGAGCAGTTCTTC. It is translated as CASSVAGTSGYNEQFF.

The chain carries TRBV6-1 and TRBJ1-6, with a tentative D call TRBD1 (6 bases). The CDR3 is 16 residues long. Trimming pared 4 bases from V and 7 bases from J, leaving 17 bases between. Germline V gene sequence: CDR1 MNHNS, CDR2 SASEGT. The CDR3 region is CASSGRRGRVNSPLHF. CDR3 DNA: TGTGCCAGCAGTGGCAGGAGGGGGAGAGTAAATTCACCCCTCCACTTT.